The text below deals with one T cell receptor beta chain. Its antigen remains undetermined. Spanning cysteine to phenylalanine, the CDR3 consists of 15 amino acids. The DNA is not on file. Based on the germline V gene (reference sequence), the CDR1 and CDR2 sequences are LNHNV and YYDKDF. These data belong to a study of T cells expressing NK-cell markers (dated by TCRdb to about 2020). Regarding the complete study: In sorted CD3+CD56+NKG2C+, CD3+CD56+NKG2C- and CD3+CD56-NKG2C+ T-cell subsets from several donors, TCR beta-chain repertoires were profiled. Of the eight sequenced donors, seven were found to be HCMV-seropositive and one was found to be HCMV-seronegative. Randomly selected healthy volunteers, three men and five women, were used as the eight sequenced donors. Libraries were sequenced as 2 x 150 bp reads on Illumina HiSeq 2000/2500, MiSeq or NextSeq. The paper as a whole reports these results and caveats: Those dominant clonotypes were again the most abundant among CD3+CD56-NKG2C+ cells in a few donors, at about 25-60.1%. Whether the expanded NKG2C-expressing T cell clones were specific for HCMV antigens was left unclear. In roughly six donors, the dominant CD3+CD56+NKG2C+ clonotypes were among the top 10 CD8+ clonotypes and accounted for roughly 1.0-7.5% of CD8+ T cells.

Sequenced using an Illumina HiSeq 2000. 5'RACE template switching, by which a universal primer site and unique molecular identifiers were added, was used to make TCR beta cDNA libraries. Priming for cDNA synthesis came from the TCR beta constant segment, and two successive PCR amplification steps followed. The source study handled its data this way. MIGEC handled demultiplexing of the reads and grouping by UMI, while MiTCR was used to assemble and quantify clonotypes. To exclude erroneous sequences, only TCR cDNA sequences supported by at least two reads were retained. The tcR package was used for downstream repertoire analysis, and clonotypes were matched between fractions using CDR3 nucleotide sequence together with V segment. VDJmatch was used to annotate antigen specificity against VDJdb, with one amino acid substitution allowed in CDR3. With the reads reprocessed by TCRdb, a single entry stands for each CDR3 protein sequence and no DNA is reported. The V and J calls come from TCRdb's annotation, not from the publication. This sample's table carries 150,000 to 180,000 distinct CDR3 sequences. The ten most abundant clones make up approximately 35% of the sample.

A commercial ELISA kit detecting HCMV-specific IgG in serum was used to determine HCMV serostatus. Peripheral blood mononuclear cells were isolated from blood by Ficoll density gradient centrifugation. The rearrangement combines TRBV15 with TRBJ2-5. The source material was blood T cells: a sorted CD56 or NKG2C T cell subset, CD4+ or CD8+ T cells, or bulk PBMC T cells (not recorded which). The source of this sequence is a woman between 50 and 59 years old in good health. Donor details come from another sample of the same person, matched by shared clones. CDR3 reads: CATSNQKTASGTQYF.